The entry below describes one T cell receptor (beta chain). Its recognized antigen is unknown. Nothing much larger sits one base from this clone, and base qualities are not available. The thymus tissue came from surgical resects taken out during corrective cardiac surgery. Immunologically healthy infants undergoing open corrective cardiac surgery for congenital heart defects in Finland were used as donors. Thymocytes were freed from the tissue by mechanical means and kept at -70 degrees C as pellets of 10-30 million cells. A QIAsymphony instrument was used to extract genomic DNA from frozen cell pellets. The immunoSEQ multiplex PCR assay was used to amplify the TCRB and TCRAD loci from a standardized quantity of quality-controlled genomic DNA. The amplicons spanned the V(D)J region and were long enough to cover the CDR3 and allow V and J genes to be identified. Through the commercial immunoSEQ service, the amplicons were sequenced on an Illumina platform. Regarding the original processing steps: Primer bias and sequencing errors were corrected as previously described, and TCRAD and TCRB were defined on the basis of the IMGT database. Repertoires were analysed with immunoSEQ Analyzer 3.0 and VDJTools, covering basic statistics, V/J segment usage, diversity estimates, rarefaction and pairwise overlap. Chao1, ChaoE, Efron-Thisted, Shannon and inverse Simpson indices were used to estimate diversity, which was also estimated on datasets down-sampled to the smallest sample. Repertoire overlap used strict matching of CDR3 nucleotide sequence, V gene and J gene, with Jaccard-based multidimensional scaling clustering. TCRdb's version of the immuneACCESS table is confined to in-frame rearrangements and falls short of the full clone set. An unresolved V gene accounts for under half of the shortfall where checked; the remainder is of unknown origin. The V and J calls and clone size come from that table; D and trimming were worked out from the DNA. The sample table lists tens of thousands of clones, 85% to 95% of them with a count of one. The ten largest account for about 0.032% of the sample.

The CDR1 and CDR2 encoded by the germline V gene are LGHNA and YNFKEQ. The junction carries 11 bases between V and J, which are trimmed by 1 base and 2 bases respectively. From its cysteine to its phenylalanine, the CDR3 spans 16 amino acids. The retained sequence is limited to the CDR3, 48 bases, with the frame set at the first base. These data come from a study of human thymus T cells (dated by TCRdb to between 2020 and 2021). For context, the study as a whole: The study used fewer than ten infant thymus samples plus four related peripheral blood samples to characterize TCR alpha and beta repertoires. The cohort included more than 5 male and a couple of female infants, with donor ages spanning 7 to 244 days.

Broader findings and caveats from the paper: On average, thymus samples gave 650,000 to 850,000 unique TCRB clonotypes, whereas blood samples gave roughly 86,000. Usage of V and J gene segments appeared to be biased in both the thymic and the peripheral blood repertoires. According to the related research, thymic TCR repertoires were highly overlapping among unrelated individuals.

Sequenced sample: thymus tissue. The V and J segments used are TRBV4-2 and TRBJ2-2; TRBD2 could be the D gene, as 6 bases match. This sequence was found in a girl less than two years old with a congenital heart defect but otherwise immunologically healthy. In nucleotides, the sequence is TGTGCCAGCAGCCAAGGGGAGGAGGGCAACACCGGGGAGCTGTTTTTT. This encodes CASSQGEEGNTGELFF.